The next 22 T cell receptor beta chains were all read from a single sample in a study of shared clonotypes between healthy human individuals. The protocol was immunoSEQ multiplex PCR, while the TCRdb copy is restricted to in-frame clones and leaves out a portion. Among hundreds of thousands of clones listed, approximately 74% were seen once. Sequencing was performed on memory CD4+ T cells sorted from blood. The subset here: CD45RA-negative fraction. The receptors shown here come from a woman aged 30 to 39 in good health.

CDR3 sequence: CSPRDRDTDTQYF. The DNA of the CDR3 is TGCAGCCCCCGGGACAGGGACACAGATACGCAGTATTTT. The chain links TRBV29-1 to TRBJ2-3; 9 positions match TRBD1. The CDR3 has 13 residues. Unmatched junction bases numbered 5, after V lost 8 bases and J lost 2 bases. Germline CDR1 and CDR2: SQVTM and ANQGSEA.

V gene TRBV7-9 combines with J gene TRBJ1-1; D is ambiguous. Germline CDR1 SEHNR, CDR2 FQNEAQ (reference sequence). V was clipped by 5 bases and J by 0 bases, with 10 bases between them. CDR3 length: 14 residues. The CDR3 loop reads CASSPPPLNTEAFF. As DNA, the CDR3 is TGTGCCAGCAGCCCCCCCCCGCTGAACACTGAAGCTTTCTTT.

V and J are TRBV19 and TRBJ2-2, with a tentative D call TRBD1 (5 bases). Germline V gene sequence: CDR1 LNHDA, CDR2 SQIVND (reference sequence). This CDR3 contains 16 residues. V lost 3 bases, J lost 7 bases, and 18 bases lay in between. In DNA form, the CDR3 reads TGTGCCAGTAGTATCAACCTCAGGGTTGGGAACGGGGAGCTGTTTTTT. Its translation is CASSINLRVGNGELFF.

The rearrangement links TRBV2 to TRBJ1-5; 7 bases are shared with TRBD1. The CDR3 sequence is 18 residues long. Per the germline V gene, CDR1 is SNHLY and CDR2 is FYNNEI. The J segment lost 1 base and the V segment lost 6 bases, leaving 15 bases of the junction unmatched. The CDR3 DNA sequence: TGTGCCAGCAGAGGTCGACAGGGAGGGGTAATAAGCAATCAGCCCCAGCATTTT. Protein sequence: CASRGRQGGVISNQPQHF.

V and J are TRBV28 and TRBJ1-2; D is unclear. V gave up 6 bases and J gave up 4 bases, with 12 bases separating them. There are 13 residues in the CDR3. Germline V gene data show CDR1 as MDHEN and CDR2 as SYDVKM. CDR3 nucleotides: TGTGCCAGCAGCCAACTGGTTTTCTATGGCTACACCTTC. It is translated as CASSQLVFYGYTF.

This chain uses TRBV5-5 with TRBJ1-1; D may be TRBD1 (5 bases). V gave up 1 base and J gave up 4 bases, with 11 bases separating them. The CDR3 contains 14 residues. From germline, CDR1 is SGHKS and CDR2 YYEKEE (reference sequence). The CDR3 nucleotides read TGTGCCAGCAGCTTGATTAGGGGAGGCACTGAAGCTTTCTTT. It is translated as CASSLIRGGTEAFF.

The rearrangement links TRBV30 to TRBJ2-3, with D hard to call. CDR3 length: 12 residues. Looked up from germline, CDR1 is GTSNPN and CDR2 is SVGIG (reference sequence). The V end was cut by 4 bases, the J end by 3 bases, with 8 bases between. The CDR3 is CAWNKITDTQYF. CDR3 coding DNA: TGTGCCTGGAACAAAATTACAGATACGCAGTATTTT. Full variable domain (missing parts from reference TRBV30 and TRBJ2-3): SQTIHQWPATLVQPVGSPLSLECTVEGTSNPNLYWYRQAAGRGLQLLFYSVGIGQISSEVPQNLSASRPQDRQFILSSKKLLLSDSGFYLCAWNKITDTQYFGPGTRLTVL.

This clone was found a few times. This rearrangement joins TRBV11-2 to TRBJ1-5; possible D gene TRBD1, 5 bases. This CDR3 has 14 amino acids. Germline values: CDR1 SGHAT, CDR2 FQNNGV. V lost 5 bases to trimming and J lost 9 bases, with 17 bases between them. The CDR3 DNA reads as TGTGCCAGCAGCCACCTCGGGGCGCGAGGGCCCCAGCATTTT. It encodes CASSHLGARGPQHF. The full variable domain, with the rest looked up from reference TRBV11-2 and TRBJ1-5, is EAGVAQSPRYKIIEKRQSVAFWCNPISGHATLYWYQQILGQGPKLLIQFQNNGVVDDSQLPKDRFSAERLKGVDSTLKIQPAKLEDSAVYLCASSHLGARGPQHFGDGTRLSIL.

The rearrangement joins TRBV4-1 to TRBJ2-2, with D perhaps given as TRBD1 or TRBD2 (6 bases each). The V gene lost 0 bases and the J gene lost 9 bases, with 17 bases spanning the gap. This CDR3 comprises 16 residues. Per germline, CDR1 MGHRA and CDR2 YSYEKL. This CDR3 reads CASSQEASVGGRELFF. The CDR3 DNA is TGCGCCAGCAGCCAAGAGGCTAGCGTGGGGGGCCGGGAGCTGTTTTTT.

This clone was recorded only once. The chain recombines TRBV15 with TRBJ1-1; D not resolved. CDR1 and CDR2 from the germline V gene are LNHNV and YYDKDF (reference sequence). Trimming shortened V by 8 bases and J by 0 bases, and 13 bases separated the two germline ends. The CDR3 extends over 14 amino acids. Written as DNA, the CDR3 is TGTGCCACCCGAGCCGCTCCAGTGAACACTGAAGCTTTCTTT. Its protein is CATRAAPVNTEAFF.

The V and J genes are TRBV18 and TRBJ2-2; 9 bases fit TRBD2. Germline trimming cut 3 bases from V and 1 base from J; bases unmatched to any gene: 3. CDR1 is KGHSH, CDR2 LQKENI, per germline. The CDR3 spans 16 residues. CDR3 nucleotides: TGTGCCAGCTCACCGCTAGCGGGACGGAACACCGGGGAGCTGTTTTTT. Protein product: CASSPLAGRNTGELFF.

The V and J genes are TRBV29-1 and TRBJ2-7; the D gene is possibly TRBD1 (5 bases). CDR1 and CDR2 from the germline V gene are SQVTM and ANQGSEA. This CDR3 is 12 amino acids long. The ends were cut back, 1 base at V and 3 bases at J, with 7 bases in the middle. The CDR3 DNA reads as TGCAGCGTTGAAGGAAGGGGCTACGAGCAGTACTTC. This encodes CSVEGRGYEQYF.

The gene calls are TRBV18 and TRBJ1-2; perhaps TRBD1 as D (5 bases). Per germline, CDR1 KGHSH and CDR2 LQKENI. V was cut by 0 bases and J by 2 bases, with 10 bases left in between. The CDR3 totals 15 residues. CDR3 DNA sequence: TGTGCCAGCTCACCACCGTCGGAGGGGAACTATGGCTACACCTTC. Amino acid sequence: CASSPPSEGNYGYTF.

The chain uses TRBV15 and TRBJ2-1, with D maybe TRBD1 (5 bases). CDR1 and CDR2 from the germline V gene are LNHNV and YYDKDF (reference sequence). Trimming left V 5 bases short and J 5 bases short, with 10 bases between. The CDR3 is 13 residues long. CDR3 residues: CATSETADNEQFF. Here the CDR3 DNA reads TGTGCCACCAGCGAGACAGCCGACAATGAGCAGTTCTTC. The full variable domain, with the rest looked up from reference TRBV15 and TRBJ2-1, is DAMVIQNPRYQVTQFGKPVTLSCSQTLNHNVMYWYQQKSSQAPKLLFHYYDKDFNNEADTPDNFQSRRPNTSFCFLDIRSPGLGDTAMYLCATSETADNEQFFGPGTRLTVL.

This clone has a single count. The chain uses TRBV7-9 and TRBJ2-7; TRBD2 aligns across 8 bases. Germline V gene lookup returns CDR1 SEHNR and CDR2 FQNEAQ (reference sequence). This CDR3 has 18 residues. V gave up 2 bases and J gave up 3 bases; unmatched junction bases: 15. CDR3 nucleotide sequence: TGTGCCAGCAGCTTAAAGTATGCCGAAGCGGGAGCCCACTACGAGCAGTACTTC. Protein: CASSLKYAEAGAHYEQYF.

CDR3 in amino acids: CASSDSPLLTSGREETQYF. In DNA, the CDR3 is TGTGCCAGCAGTGACTCCCCACTATTAACTAGCGGGAGGGAGGAGACCCAGTACTTC. The chain joins TRBV6-4 to TRBJ2-5; the match to TRBD2 covers 13 bases. There are 19 residues in the CDR3. V was clipped by 0 bases and J by 5 bases; unmatched bases: 12. Per the germline V gene, CDR1 is MRHNA and CDR2 is SNTAGT.

In nucleotides, the CDR3 is TGTGCCAGCAGTTTATGGGCAGGGGGCGACCATCAGCCCCAGCATTTT. Its protein product is CASSLWAGGDHQPQHF. This sequence joins TRBV28 and TRBJ1-5; 8 nucleotides align to TRBD1. Trimming removed 0 bases from V and 5 bases from J; junction bases left unmatched: 6. Germline V gene sequence: CDR1 MDHEN, CDR2 SYDVKM. The CDR3 sequence is 16 residues long.

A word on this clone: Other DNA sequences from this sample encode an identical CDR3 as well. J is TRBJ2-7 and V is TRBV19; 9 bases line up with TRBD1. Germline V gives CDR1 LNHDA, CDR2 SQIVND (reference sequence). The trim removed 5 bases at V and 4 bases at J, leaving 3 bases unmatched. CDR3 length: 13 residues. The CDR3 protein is CASSLGQGYEQYF. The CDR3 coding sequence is TGTGCCAGTAGTTTGGGACAGGGTTACGAGCAGTACTTC.

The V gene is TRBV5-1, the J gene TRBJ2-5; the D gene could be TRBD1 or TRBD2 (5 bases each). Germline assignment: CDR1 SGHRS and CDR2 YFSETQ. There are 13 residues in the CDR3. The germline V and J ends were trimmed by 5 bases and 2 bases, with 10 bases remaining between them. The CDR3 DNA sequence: TGCGCCAGCAGACCGGGACCTCAAGAGACCCAGTACTTC. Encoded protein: CASRPGPQETQYF.

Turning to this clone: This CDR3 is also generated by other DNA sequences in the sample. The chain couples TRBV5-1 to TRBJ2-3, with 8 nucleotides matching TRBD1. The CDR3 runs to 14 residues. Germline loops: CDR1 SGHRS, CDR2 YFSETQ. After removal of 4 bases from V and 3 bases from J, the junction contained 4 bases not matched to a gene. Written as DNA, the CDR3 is TGCGCCAGCAGCATCGGACAGGGAACAGATACGCAGTATTTT. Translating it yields CASSIGQGTDTQYF.

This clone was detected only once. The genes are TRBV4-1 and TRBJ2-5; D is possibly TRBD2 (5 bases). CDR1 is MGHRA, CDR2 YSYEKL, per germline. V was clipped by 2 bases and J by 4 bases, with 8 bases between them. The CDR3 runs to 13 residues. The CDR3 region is CASSQTRVETQYF. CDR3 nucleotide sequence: TGCGCCAGCAGCCAAACGAGGGTAGAGACCCAGTACTTC.

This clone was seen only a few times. CDR3 in amino acids: CASSHPYGGETSDTQYF. CDR3 DNA: TGTGCCAGCAGCCATCCATATGGGGGAGAAACCTCAGATACGCAGTATTTT. V and J are TRBV7-9 and TRBJ2-3; the D call may be TRBD1 or TRBD2 (5 bases each). From germline, CDR1 is SEHNR and CDR2 FQNEAQ (reference sequence). This CDR3 has 17 residues. With 5 bases removed from V and 4 bases from J, the gap between germline ends came to 22 bases.